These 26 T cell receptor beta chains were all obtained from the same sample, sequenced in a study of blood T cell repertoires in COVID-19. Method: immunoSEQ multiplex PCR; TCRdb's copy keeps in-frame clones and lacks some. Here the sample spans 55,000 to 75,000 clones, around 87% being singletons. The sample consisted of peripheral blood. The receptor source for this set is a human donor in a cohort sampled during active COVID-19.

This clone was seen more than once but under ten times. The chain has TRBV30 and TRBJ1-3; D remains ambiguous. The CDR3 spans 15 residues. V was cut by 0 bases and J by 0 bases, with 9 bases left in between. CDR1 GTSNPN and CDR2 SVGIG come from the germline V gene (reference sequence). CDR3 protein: CAWSVGLNSGNTIYF. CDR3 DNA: TGTGCCTGGAGTGTCGGACTAAACTCTGGAAACACCATATATTTT.

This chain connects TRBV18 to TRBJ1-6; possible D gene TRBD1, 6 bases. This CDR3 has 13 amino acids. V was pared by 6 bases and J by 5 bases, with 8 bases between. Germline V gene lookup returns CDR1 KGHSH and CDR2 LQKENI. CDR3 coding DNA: TGTGCCAGCTCTCGGACAGATAATTCACCCCTCCACTTT. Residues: CASSRTDNSPLHF.

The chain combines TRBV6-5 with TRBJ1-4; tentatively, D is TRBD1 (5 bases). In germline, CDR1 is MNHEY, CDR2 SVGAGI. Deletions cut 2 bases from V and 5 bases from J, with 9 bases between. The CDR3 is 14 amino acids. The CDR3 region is CASSYARANEKLFF. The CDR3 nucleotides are TGTGCCAGCAGTTACGCCAGGGCGAATGAAAAACTGTTTTTT.

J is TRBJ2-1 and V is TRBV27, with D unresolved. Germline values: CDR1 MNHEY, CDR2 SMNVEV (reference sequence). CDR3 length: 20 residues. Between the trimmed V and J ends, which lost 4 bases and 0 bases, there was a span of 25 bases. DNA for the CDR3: TGTGCCAGCAGTTCCCCCGGTTCAATATCCCGAGAAAGCTCCTACAATGAGCAGTTCTTC. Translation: CASSSPGSISRESSYNEQFF.

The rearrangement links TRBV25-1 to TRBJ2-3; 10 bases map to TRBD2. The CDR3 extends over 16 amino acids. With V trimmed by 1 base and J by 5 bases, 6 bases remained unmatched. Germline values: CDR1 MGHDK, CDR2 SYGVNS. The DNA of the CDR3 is TGTGCCAGCAGTGAATCACTAGCGGGACGGGGAGATACGCAGTATTTT. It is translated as CASSESLAGRGDTQYF.

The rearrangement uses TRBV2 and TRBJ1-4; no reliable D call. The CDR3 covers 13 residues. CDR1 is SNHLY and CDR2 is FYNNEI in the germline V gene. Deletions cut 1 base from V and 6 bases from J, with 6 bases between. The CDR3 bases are TGTGCCAGCAGTGAAGTGGAGGATGAAAAACTGTTTTTT. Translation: CASSEVEDEKLFF.

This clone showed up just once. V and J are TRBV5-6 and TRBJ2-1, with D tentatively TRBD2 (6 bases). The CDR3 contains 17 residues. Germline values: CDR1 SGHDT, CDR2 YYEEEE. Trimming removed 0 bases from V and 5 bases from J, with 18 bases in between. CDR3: CASSLAALGGTHNEQFF. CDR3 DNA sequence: TGTGCCAGCAGCTTGGCCGCCCTCGGGGGTACTCACAATGAGCAGTTCTTC.

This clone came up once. For the CDR3, the DNA is TGTGCCAGCAGCCATAGCGGGGCGTACCAAGAGACCCAGTACTTC. As protein: CASSHSGAYQETQYF. V gene TRBV9 combines with J gene TRBJ2-5, with 8 bases that match TRBD2. Germline CDR1 reads SGDLS; CDR2 reads YYNGEE. The CDR3 covers 15 residues. After removal of 4 bases from V and 0 bases from J, the junction contained 5 bases not matched to a gene.

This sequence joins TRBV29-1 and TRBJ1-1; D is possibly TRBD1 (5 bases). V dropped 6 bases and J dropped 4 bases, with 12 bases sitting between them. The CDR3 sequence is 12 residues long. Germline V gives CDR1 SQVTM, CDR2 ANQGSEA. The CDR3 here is CSVPRVGTEAFF. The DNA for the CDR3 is TGCAGCGTCCCCAGGGTGGGCACTGAAGCTTTCTTT.

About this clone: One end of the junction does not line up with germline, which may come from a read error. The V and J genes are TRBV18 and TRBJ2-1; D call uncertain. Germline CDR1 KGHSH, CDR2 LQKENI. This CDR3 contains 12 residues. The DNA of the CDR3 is TGTGCCAGCTCATCACCCCACTATGAGCAGTTCTTC. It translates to CASSSPHYEQFF.

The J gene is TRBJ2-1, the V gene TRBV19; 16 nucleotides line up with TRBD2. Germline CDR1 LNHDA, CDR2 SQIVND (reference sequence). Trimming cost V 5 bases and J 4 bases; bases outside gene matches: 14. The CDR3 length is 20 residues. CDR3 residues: CASSSYRGTSGRARYNEQFF. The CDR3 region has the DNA TGTGCCAGTAGTTCCTACCGTGGGACTAGCGGGAGGGCCCGGTACAATGAGCAGTTCTTC.

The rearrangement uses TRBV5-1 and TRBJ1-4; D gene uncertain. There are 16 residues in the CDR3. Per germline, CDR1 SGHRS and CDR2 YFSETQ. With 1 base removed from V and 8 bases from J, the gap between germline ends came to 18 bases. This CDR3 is CASSLTAGQVGEKLFF. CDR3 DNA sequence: TGCGCCAGCAGCTTGACCGCGGGTCAGGTCGGAGAAAAACTGTTTTTT.

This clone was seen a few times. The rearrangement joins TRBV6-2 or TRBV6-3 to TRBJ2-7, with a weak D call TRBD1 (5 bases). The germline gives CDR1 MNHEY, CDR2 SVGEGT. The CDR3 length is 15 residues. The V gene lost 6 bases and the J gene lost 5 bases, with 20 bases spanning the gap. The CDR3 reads CASSPGHTGLNEQYF. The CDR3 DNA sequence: TGTGCCAGCAGCCCCGGACATACCGGCCTAAACGAGCAGTACTTC.

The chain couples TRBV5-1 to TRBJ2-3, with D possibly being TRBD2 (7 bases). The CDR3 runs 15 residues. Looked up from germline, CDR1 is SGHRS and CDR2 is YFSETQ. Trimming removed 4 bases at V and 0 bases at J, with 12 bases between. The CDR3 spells CASSGGGTSTDTQYF. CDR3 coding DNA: TGCGCCAGCAGCGGGGGGGGCACTAGCACAGATACGCAGTATTTT.

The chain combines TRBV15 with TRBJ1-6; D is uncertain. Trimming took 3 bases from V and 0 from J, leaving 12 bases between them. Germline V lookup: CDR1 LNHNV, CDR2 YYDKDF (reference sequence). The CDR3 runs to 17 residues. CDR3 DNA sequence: TGTGCCACCAGCAGTTATATAGCGAGCTCCTATAATTCACCCCTCCACTTT. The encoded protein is CATSSYIASSYNSPLHF.

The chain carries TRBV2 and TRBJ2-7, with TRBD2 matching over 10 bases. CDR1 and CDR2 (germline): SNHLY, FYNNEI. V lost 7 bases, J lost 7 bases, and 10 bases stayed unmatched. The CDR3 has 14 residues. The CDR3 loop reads CASTPGTSVSEQYF. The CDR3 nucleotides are TGTGCCAGCACCCCCGGGACTAGCGTTTCTGAGCAGTACTTC.

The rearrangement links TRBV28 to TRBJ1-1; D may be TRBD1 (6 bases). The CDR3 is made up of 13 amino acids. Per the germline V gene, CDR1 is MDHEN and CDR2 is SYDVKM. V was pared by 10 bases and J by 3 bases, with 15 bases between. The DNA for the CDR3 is TGTGCCACCGTGGGGGGGGCGTACACTGAAGCTTTCTTT. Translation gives CATVGGAYTEAFF.

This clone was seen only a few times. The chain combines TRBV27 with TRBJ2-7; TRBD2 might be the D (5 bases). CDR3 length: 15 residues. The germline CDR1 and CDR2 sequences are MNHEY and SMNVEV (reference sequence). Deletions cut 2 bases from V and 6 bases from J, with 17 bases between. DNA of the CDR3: TGTGCCAGCAGTTTAGCTTCCGGGGTTGCGCGCGAGCAGTACTTC. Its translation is CASSLASGVAREQYF.

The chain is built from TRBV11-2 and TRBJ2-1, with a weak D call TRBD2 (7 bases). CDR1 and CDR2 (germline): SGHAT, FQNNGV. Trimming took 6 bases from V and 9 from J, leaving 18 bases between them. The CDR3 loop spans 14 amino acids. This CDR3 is CASSTLGGEGEQFF. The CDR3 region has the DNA TGTGCCAGCAGTACCCTAGGGGGGGAGGGTGAGCAGTTCTTC.

This chain's CDR3 is CASSSPLGTSEDTQYF. CDR3 nucleotide sequence: TGTGCCAGCAGCTCACCCCTCGGGACTAGTGAGGATACGCAGTATTTT. The chain combines TRBV11-3 with TRBJ2-3, with 8 bases aligning to TRBD2. Germline values: CDR1 SGHNT, CDR2 YENEEA. The CDR3 extends over 16 amino acids. V gave up 4 bases and J gave up 6 bases; unmatched junction bases: 12.

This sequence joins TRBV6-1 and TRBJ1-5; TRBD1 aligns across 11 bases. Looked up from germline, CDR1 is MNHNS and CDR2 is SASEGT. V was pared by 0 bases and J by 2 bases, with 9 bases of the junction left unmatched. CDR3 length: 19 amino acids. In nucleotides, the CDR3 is TGTGCCAGCAGTGAAGCTTGGACAGGGGGCGCGTTTGGCAATCAGCCCCAGCATTTT. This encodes CASSEAWTGGAFGNQPQHF.

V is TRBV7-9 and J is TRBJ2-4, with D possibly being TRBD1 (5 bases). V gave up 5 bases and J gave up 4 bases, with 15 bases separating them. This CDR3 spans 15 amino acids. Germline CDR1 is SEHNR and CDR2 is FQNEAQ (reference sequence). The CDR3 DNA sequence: TGTGCCAGCAGCCACGAAGGGGAAGGGAAAAACATTCAGTACTTC. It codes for CASSHEGEGKNIQYF.

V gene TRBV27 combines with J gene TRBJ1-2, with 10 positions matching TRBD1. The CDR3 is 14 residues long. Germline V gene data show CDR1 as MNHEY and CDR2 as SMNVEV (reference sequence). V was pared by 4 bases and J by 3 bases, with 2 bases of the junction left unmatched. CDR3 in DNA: TGTGCCAGCAGTTGGGGGACAGGGGACTATGGCTACACCTTC. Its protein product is CASSWGTGDYGYTF.

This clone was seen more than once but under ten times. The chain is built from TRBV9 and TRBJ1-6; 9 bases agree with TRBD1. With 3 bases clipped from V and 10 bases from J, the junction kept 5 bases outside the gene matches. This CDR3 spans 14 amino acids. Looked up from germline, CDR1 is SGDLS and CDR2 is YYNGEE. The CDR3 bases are TGTGCCAGCAGCGACGGGACAGGGAAGTCACCCCTCCACTTT. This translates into CASSDGTGKSPLHF.

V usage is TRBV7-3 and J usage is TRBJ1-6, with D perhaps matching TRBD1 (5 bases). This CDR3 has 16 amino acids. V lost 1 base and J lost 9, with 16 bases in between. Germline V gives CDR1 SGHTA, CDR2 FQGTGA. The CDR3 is CASSLKAQGSGSPLHF. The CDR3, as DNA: TGTGCCAGCAGCTTAAAAGCCCAGGGTTCAGGTTCACCCCTCCACTTT.

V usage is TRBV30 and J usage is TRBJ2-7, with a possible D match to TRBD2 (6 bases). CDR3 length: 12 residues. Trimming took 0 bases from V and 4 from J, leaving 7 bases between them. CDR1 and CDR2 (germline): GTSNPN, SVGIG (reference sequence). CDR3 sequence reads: CAWSVRGYEQYF. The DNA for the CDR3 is TGTGCCTGGAGTGTACGGGGGTACGAGCAGTACTTC.